This T cell receptor (beta chain) was obtained from a study of cytomegalovirus exposure and HLA in healthy donors. The study, taken as a whole, reports: There were three CMV-associated chains whose specificity for CMV antigens was confirmed in vitro. Associated with cytomegalovirus, according to the listing, were around 170 TCR beta chains. The analysis excluded some indistinguishable V segments, including TRBV6-2 and TRBV6-3. HLA alleles showed associations with 15,000 to 20,000 TCR beta sequences in a later analysis, at a 0.05 false discovery rate.

The V gene's germline CDR1 is LGHNA and CDR2 YNFKEQ. V lost 0 bases and J lost 5, with 13 bases in between. CDR3 length: 15 residues. The PCR had 60 Vbeta and 13 Jbeta primers. TCRdb keeps only in-frame clones here, not all; method: immunoSEQ multiplex PCR. The repertoire has some 100,000 clones, 65% to 80% of them found once; the top ten carry under 4.5%. Details on this clone: No antigen is known for it.

The receptor was isolated from a woman aged 50 to 60 in good health and CMV-seropositive. The sequenced material came from PBMCs. The J gene is TRBJ2-5, the V gene TRBV4-2; D possibly corresponds to TRBD1 (5 bases). CDR3 loop: CASSQDRGPRETQYF. As DNA, the CDR3 is TGTGCCAGCAGCCAAGATAGGGGCCCAAGGGAGACCCAGTACTTC.